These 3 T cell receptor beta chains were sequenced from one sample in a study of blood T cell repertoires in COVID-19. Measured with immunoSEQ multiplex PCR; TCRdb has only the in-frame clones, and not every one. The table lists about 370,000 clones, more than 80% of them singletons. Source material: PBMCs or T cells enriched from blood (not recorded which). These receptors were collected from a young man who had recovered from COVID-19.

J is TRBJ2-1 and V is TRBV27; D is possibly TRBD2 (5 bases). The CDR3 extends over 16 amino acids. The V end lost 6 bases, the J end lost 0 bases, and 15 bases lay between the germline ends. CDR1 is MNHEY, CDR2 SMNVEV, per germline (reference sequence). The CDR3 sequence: CASREFSGSSYNEQFF. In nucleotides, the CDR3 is TGTGCCAGCAGGGAGTTCAGCGGAAGCTCCTACAATGAGCAGTTCTTC.

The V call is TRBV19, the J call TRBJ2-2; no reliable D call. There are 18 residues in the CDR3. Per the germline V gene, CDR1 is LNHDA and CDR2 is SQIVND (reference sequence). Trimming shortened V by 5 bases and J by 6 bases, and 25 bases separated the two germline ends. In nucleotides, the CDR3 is TGTGCCAGTAGTCCGGAGAGGTCCCAGTTAGCATACGCCGGGGAGCTGTTTTTT. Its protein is CASSPERSQLAYAGELFF.

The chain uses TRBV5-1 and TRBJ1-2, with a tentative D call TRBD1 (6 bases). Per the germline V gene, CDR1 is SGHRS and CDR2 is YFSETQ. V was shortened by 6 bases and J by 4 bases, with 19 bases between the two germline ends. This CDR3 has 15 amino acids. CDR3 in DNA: TGCGCCAGCACCCCCGGGACAACTAAATTCTATGGCTACACCTTC. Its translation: CASTPGTTKFYGYTF.